Below, 20 T cell receptor beta chains from the same sample are listed, as sequenced in a study of glioma-infiltrating T cells after dendritic cell vaccination. Sequencing was performed with immunoSEQ multiplex PCR; in TCRdb, only in-frame clones are kept and a portion is missing. In the table there are about 95,000 clones, 85% to 90% of which are singletons. The sample consisted of blood, taken before dendritic cell vaccination. The receptors were sampled from a human donor with glioblastoma.

J is TRBJ2-7 and V is TRBV4-1; the D gene is possibly TRBD2 (5 bases). The CDR3 is made up of 16 amino acids. Trimming removed 0 bases at V and 1 base at J, with 13 bases between. CDR1 is MGHRA, CDR2 YSYEKL, per germline. The chain's CDR3 is CASSQEGERISYEQYF. CDR3 DNA sequence: TGCGCCAGCAGCCAAGAGGGAGAGAGGATTTCCTACGAGCAGTACTTC.

CDR3: CASFRQIYSNQPQHF. CDR3 nucleotide sequence: TGTGCCAGCTTCAGGCAGATTTATAGCAATCAGCCCCAGCATTTT. The V and J genes are TRBV21-1 and TRBJ1-5; TRBD1 is taken as the D call from the table, unchecked against the DNA. TRBV21-1 is classified as a pseudogene. This CDR3 has 15 residues.

This chain links TRBV20-1 with TRBJ2-7; D gene unclear. Trimming shortened V by 2 bases and J by 7 bases, and 6 bases separated the two germline ends. CDR3 length: 10 residues. Germline assignment: CDR1 DFQATT and CDR2 SNEGSKA (reference sequence). The CDR3 nucleotides read TGCAGTGCTAGACCCCTGGAGCAGTACTTC. This sequence encodes CSARPLEQYF.

V is TRBV25-1 and J is TRBJ1-6, with unresolved D. CDR1 is MGHDK, CDR2 SYGVNS, per germline. Trimming took 6 bases from V and 14 from J, leaving 14 bases between them. This CDR3 region has 12 residues. The CDR3 loop reads CASRIRLPALHF. CDR3 in DNA: TGTGCCAGCAGGATAAGACTTCCAGCCCTCCACTTT.

J is TRBJ1-2 and V is TRBV5-4, with D perhaps TRBD1 (6 bases). Germline V gene sequence: CDR1 SGHNT, CDR2 YYREEE (reference sequence). The CDR3 sequence is 12 residues long. Trimming took 3 bases from V and 5 from J, leaving 8 bases between them. Here the CDR3 reads CASSSGQYGYTF. Here the CDR3 DNA reads TGTGCCAGCAGCTCTGGACAGTATGGCTACACCTTC.

V usage is TRBV6-1 and J usage is TRBJ2-3; D remains unclear. Trimming pared 4 bases from V and 5 bases from J, leaving 13 bases between. The germline CDR1 and CDR2 sequences are MNHNS and SASEGT. The CDR3 loop spans 14 amino acids. The CDR3 DNA follows: TGTGCCAGCAGTGGAGAACCTTTCGGAGATACGCAGTATTTT. This gives the protein CASSGEPFGDTQYF.

This clone came up a few times. The chain combines TRBV7-6 with TRBJ1-1; TRBD1 matches at 8 bases. Germline trimming cut 5 bases from V and 7 bases from J; bases unmatched to any gene: 9. The CDR3 totals 14 residues. Germline assignment: CDR1 SGHVS and CDR2 FNYEAQ. The CDR3 region is CASSRYDRGGEAFF. The CDR3 region has the DNA TGTGCCAGCAGCCGATACGACAGGGGTGGTGAAGCTTTCTTT.

The V gene is TRBV5-1, the J gene TRBJ1-2; a weak D match, TRBD1 (5 bases). Germline CDR1 and CDR2: SGHRS and YFSETQ. There are 17 residues in the CDR3. V was trimmed by 4 bases and J by 7 bases, leaving 26 bases between them. The CDR3 here is CASSLTRLDDNQGGYTF. The CDR3 coding sequence is TGCGCCAGCAGCCTCACGCGACTAGACGATAATCAGGGTGGCTACACCTTC.

The chain employs TRBV5-4 and TRBJ2-3, with 8 bases identical to TRBD2. With V trimmed by 0 bases and J by 3 bases, 6 bases remained unmatched. Germline V gene data show CDR1 as SGHNT and CDR2 as YYREEE (reference sequence). The CDR3 covers 16 residues. CDR3 DNA: TGTGCCAGCAGCTTGGATTACGGGGGGGAGACAGATACGCAGTATTTT. Protein product: CASSLDYGGETDTQYF.

J is TRBJ2-7 and V is TRBV18; D possibly corresponds to TRBD1 (7 bases). CDR3 length: 17 amino acids. Trimming shortened V by 6 bases and J by 3 bases, and 24 bases separated the two germline ends. Germline loops: CDR1 KGHSH, CDR2 LQKENI. The CDR3 here is CASSPRSGEQGGYEQYF. The CDR3 DNA reads TGTGCCAGCTCCCCCCGGTCCGGCGAGCAGGGGGGCTACGAGCAGTACTTC.

The J gene is TRBJ1-5, the V gene TRBV18; D might be TRBD1 (5 bases). Trimming removed 6 bases from V and 6 bases from J, with 21 bases in between. The CDR3 is 16 residues long. Germline V gene lookup returns CDR1 KGHSH and CDR2 LQKENI. The CDR3 nucleotides read TGTGCCAGCTCCCTCAGTAACACCGCGGGGGGTCAGCCCCAGCATTTT. Protein: CASSLSNTAGGQPQHF.

This clone was picked up one time. The chain uses TRBV19 and TRBJ1-5; 10 bases map to TRBD1. Germline values: CDR1 LNHDA, CDR2 SQIVND (reference sequence). The CDR3 loop spans 15 amino acids. V lost 4 bases to trimming and J lost 3 bases; unmatched junction nucleotides: 3. CDR3 sequence reads: CASSRTGGTNQPQHF. DNA of the CDR3: TGTGCCAGTAGTAGGACAGGGGGGACCAATCAGCCCCAGCATTTT.

The chain carries TRBV5-1 and TRBJ2-7; 8 bases align to TRBD1. V was pared by 1 base and J by 3 bases, with 6 bases of the junction left unmatched. Germline CDR1 and CDR2: SGHRS and YFSETQ. This CDR3 region has 15 residues. CDR3 DNA sequence: TGCGCCAGCAGCTTGCCCCGGGACAGGAACTACGAGCAGTACTTC. It yields the protein CASSLPRDRNYEQYF.

The chain is built from TRBV4-2 and TRBJ2-1, with D possibly TRBD2 on 6 matching bases. Trimming stripped 0 bases from V and 9 bases from J, with 15 bases between. This CDR3 has 15 amino acids. The germline V gene encodes CDR1 LGHNA and CDR2 YNFKEQ. The DNA for the CDR3 is TGTGCCAGCAGCCAAGAAGGCGGGATCCAGGGTGAGCAGTTCTTC. Its translation: CASSQEGGIQGEQFF.

The chain couples TRBV6-5 to TRBJ1-1; the D is unclear. Trimming took 2 bases from V and 0 from J, leaving 10 bases between them. The CDR3 consists of 15 residues. Germline values: CDR1 MNHEY, CDR2 SVGAGI. CDR3 protein: CASSYGGGMNTEAFF. The CDR3 region has the DNA TGTGCCAGCAGTTACGGTGGCGGAATGAACACTGAAGCTTTCTTT.

With respect to this clone: At one end the junction does not follow the germline gene, possibly because of a read error. J is TRBJ2-1 and V is TRBV7-7; D might be TRBD2 (6 bases). Germline V lookup: CDR1 SSHAT, CDR2 FNYEAQ (reference sequence). CDR3 length: 13 residues. CDR3 nucleotides: TGTGCTAGCAGCCCTGGGGGGAACAATGAGCAGTTCTTC. It is translated as CASSPGGNNEQFF.

This chain joins TRBV7-2 and TRBJ2-3; weak D call: TRBD2 (6 bases). Trimming stripped 3 bases from V and 4 bases from J, with 11 bases between. CDR3 length equals 14 residues. CDR1 and CDR2 (germline): SGHTA, FQGNSA. The CDR3 sequence is CASSFDWGADTQYF. The CDR3 bases are TGTGCCAGCAGCTTCGACTGGGGGGCAGATACGCAGTATTTT.

This chain connects TRBV10-3 to TRBJ2-7, with 7 positions matching TRBD1. V lost 6 bases and J lost 3; bases outside the gene matches: 5. Germline V gives CDR1 ENHRY, CDR2 SYGVKD. This CDR3 spans 13 amino acids. The CDR3 loop is CAIRTGTDYEQYF. The CDR3 region has the DNA TGTGCCATCAGGACCGGGACAGACTACGAGCAGTACTTC.

V is TRBV2 and J is TRBJ1-3, with D unresolved. V was shortened by 6 bases and J by 1 base, with 4 bases between the two germline ends. The CDR3 spans 12 residues. Per the germline V gene, CDR1 is SNHLY and CDR2 is FYNNEI. The CDR3 region is CASRTSGNTIYF. Written as DNA, the CDR3 is TGTGCCAGCAGGACTTCTGGAAACACCATATATTTT.

The CDR3 nucleotides read TGTGCCAGCAGCCTCCTCGGGGACAAGGGCTACGAGCAGTACTTC. Translation gives CASSLLGDKGYEQYF. The chain employs TRBV7-2 and TRBJ2-7; D possibly corresponds to TRBD1 (6 bases). V was shortened by 5 bases and J by 3 bases, with 17 bases between the two germline ends. The CDR3 has 15 residues. Germline lookup yields CDR1 SGHTA and CDR2 FQGNSA.